The next 6 T cell receptor beta chains were all read from a single sample in a study of T cells in Graves' hyperthyroidism and ophthalmopathy. Amplified regions were TCR beta CDR3 sequences from RNA transcripts. The HTBI primer set served for first-round RT-PCR of the TCR CDR3. TCRdb re-analysed the multiplex PCR reads in MiXCR, keeping a single row per CDR3 protein. Among fewer than 650,000 distinct CDR3 sequences listed, approximately 14% were seen once. The sequenced sample consisted of blood. These receptors originate from a young woman with Graves' ophthalmopathy.

This clonotype occurred a few times. The chain links TRBV7-9 to TRBJ2-7; 8 bases agree with TRBD2. The V gene's germline CDR1 is SEHNR and CDR2 FQNEAQ (reference sequence). The CDR3 runs to 14 residues. V dropped 5 bases and J dropped 3; count of bases not matched to a gene: 6. The CDR3 is CASSTLADNYEQYF. CDR3 nucleotide sequence: TGTGCCAGCAGCACACTAGCGGATAACTACGAGCAGTACTTC.

This clonotype was seen repeatedly, ten times or more. This may stem from a read error, because a much larger clone lies one nucleotide away. This sequence joins TRBV5-6 and TRBJ2-7; D unresolved. The germline V gene has CDR1 SGHDT and CDR2 YYEEEE. The CDR3 has 11 amino acids. Between the trimmed V and J ends, which lost 4 bases and 2 bases, there was a span of 4 bases. The CDR3 DNA reads as TGTGCCAGCAGCACCACCTACGAGCAGTACTTC. As protein: CASSTTYEQYF.

This chain links TRBV5-1 with TRBJ1-1, with 12 bases identical to TRBD1. Per the germline V gene, CDR1 is SGHRS and CDR2 is YFSETQ. The CDR3 consists of 16 residues. The J segment lost 4 bases and the V segment lost 3 bases, leaving 7 bases of the junction unmatched. For the CDR3, the DNA is TGCGCCAGCAGCTCGGGACAGGGGGCAAGGAGCACTGAAGCTTTCTTT. As protein: CASSSGQGARSTEAFF.

The CDR3 nucleotides read TGCAGTGCTAGACCCCCCGAGAGTAGGGGGAACACTGAAGCTTTCTTT. It is translated as CSARPPESRGNTEAFF. The J gene is TRBJ1-1, the V gene TRBV20-1, with a weak D call TRBD1 (5 bases). Per germline, CDR1 DFQATT and CDR2 SNEGSKA (reference sequence). Between the trimmed V and J ends, which lost 2 bases and 1 base, there was a span of 17 bases. The CDR3 sequence is 16 residues long.

This clonotype was seen repeatedly, ten times or more. The CDR3 sequence: CSAPRGGKEKLFF. Written as DNA, the CDR3 is TGCAGTGCTCCGCGGGGGGGGAAAGAAAAACTGTTTTTT. The chain carries TRBV20-1 and TRBJ1-4, with a possible D match to TRBD1 (5 bases). Trimming took off 5 bases at V and 8 bases at J, with 15 bases between the two ends. CDR1 and CDR2 from the germline V gene are DFQATT and SNEGSKA (reference sequence). The length of the CDR3 is 13 residues.

Many counts were recorded for this clonotype. The junction shows a germline mismatch at one end, possibly a read error. This sequence joins TRBV5-5 and TRBJ2-1, with a weak D call TRBD2 (6 bases). This CDR3 has 16 amino acids. Germline CDR1 is SGHKS and CDR2 is YYEKEE (reference sequence). The CDR3 region has the DNA TGTGCCAGCAGCTGGAGTACTAGCAGACGCGGCAATGGGCAGTTCTTC. It encodes CASSWSTSRRGNGQFF. The variable domain in full, completed from reference TRBV5-5 and TRBJ2-1, reads DAGVTQSPTHLIKTRGQQVTLRCSPISGHKSVSWYQQVLGQGPQFIFQYYEKEERGRGNFPDRFSARQFPNYSSELNVNALLLGDSALYLCASSWSTSRRGNGQFFGPGTRLTVL.